This T cell receptor (beta chain) was retrieved from a study of blood T cells in healthy people across ages. Germline lookup yields CDR1 SGHTA and CDR2 FQGNSA. The CDR3 extends over 16 amino acids. Trimming took off 3 bases at V and 0 bases at J, with 15 bases between the two ends. A J-beta primer mix and a sample-barcoded 5' primer were used in a second PCR of roughly 6 to 11 cycles. One entry per CDR3 protein results from TCRdb running MiXCR on the 5' RACE reads. The data show about 1.4 million distinct CDR3 sequences, around 59% seen once. This clonotype has just a few counts. The sequence was obtained from a man in his late teens or twenties in good health. The V call is TRBV7-2, the J call TRBJ2-7; weak D call: TRBD2 (6 bases). The specimen sequenced was blood. CDR3 in DNA: TGTGCCAGCAGCTTTATATCCGGGGGAAGCTCCTACGAGCAGTACTTC. Residues: CASSFISGGSSYEQYF.